These T cell receptor beta chains were read from a single sample in a study of radiotherapy plus CTLA-4 blockade in lung cancer. The assay was immunoSEQ multiplex PCR, and TCRdb's table has in-frame clones only and misses some. The sample shows about 110,000 clones, more than 75% of them seen only once. This specimen was peripheral blood, taken from a patient treated with radiotherapy plus ipilimumab. These receptors were taken from a human donor with non-small cell lung cancer that progressed on radiotherapy plus ipilimumab. Some clones in this sample may be carry-over from other donors' samples. Both conserved end residues are part of each CDR3. The order of the fields is D gene, V gene, clone size, J gene, CDR3 DNA, CDR3 protein. D genes are given only for firm matches. Clone size appears in some rows only: once, few, many, or a class for an expanded clone.

-	TRBV7-2	-	TRBJ1-5	TGTGCCAGCAGCTTAAGGCAGGGCAATCAGCCCCAGCATTTT	CASSLRQGNQPQHF
-	TRBV6-1	-	TRBJ2-2	TGTGCCAGCAGTGTTTCTAACACCGGGGAGCTGTTTTTT	CASSVSNTGELFF
-	TRBV11-2	once	TRBJ2-7	TGTGCCAGCAGCGCAGGAGGGACTTCCTACGAGCAGTACTTC	CASSAGGTSYEQYF
-	TRBV5-4	-	TRBJ2-1	TGTGCCAGCAGCTTGGGTGGAGGGTTCAATGAGCAGTTCTTC	CASSLGGGFNEQFF
TRBD1	TRBV18	-	TRBJ1-4	TGTGCCAGCTCACCTGACAGGGTCCGGGAAAAACTGTTTTTT	CASSPDRVREKLFF
-	TRBV5-4	-	TRBJ2-1	TGTGCCAGCAGCTTGACCTCCTACAATGAGCAGTTCTTC	CASSLTSYNEQFF
TRBD2	TRBV27	-	TRBJ2-1	TGTGCCAGCGGGGGGGGGACTAGCGGTTCTTACAATGAGCAGTTCTTC	CASGGGTSGSYNEQFF
-	TRBV11-2	-	TRBJ2-4	TGTGCCAGCAGCCTTAGGGGCGGCCTTAGGGGGAACATTCAGTACTTC	CASSLRGGLRGNIQYF
-	TRBV6-5	-	TRBJ2-1	TGTGCCAGCAGTTTTGTGAGGGGGTCGTACAATGAGCAGTTCTTC	CASSFVRGSYNEQFF
TRBD1	TRBV5-6	-	TRBJ1-2	TGTGCCAGCAGCACAAAGACAGGGGCTAACTATGGCTACACCTTC	CASSTKTGANYGYTF
TRBD1	TRBV10-3	-	TRBJ2-3	TGTGCCATCAGTGCGGCAGGGGGAAGCACAGATACGCAGTATTTT	CAISAAGGSTDTQYF
TRBD2	TRBV11-3	-	TRBJ2-5	TGTGCCAGCAGCTCTACCACCCTTCTAGCGGGGGAAGAGACCCAGTACTTC	CASSSTTLLAGEETQYF
-	TRBV18	-	TRBJ2-3	TGTGCCAGCTCACCACAGTCAGGGGGGACACGGGATACGCAGTATTTT	CASSPQSGGTRDTQYF
-	TRBV5-1	-	TRBJ1-4	TGCGCCAGCAGCTTGTCTCTGGGCCCTAATGAAAAACTGTTTTTT	CASSLSLGPNEKLFF
TRBD1	TRBV29-1	-	TRBJ2-2	TGCAGCGTCAAGGACAGGGGCGTCACCGGGGAGCTGTTTTTT	CSVKDRGVTGELFF
-	TRBV5-1	-	TRBJ2-7	TGCGCCAGCAGCTTACAGGGAGGAATCTACGAGCAGTACTTC	CASSLQGGIYEQYF
-	TRBV5-1	-	TRBJ1-4	TGCGCCAGCAGCTTGGAGGCAGGGCTTTCGGAAAAACTGTTTTTT	CASSLEAGLSEKLFF
TRBD2	TRBV11-2	-	TRBJ2-5	TGTGCCAGCAGCTTAGGATTAGCGGGGGGACAAGAGACCCAGTACTTC	CASSLGLAGGQETQYF
-	TRBV2	-	TRBJ1-1	TGTGCCAGCAGTGAAGGGTACACTGAAGCTTTCTTT	CASSEGYTEAFF
TRBD1	TRBV19	-	TRBJ2-1	TGTGCCAGTAGTTACCGACAGGGCTCAAGCTCCTACAATGAGCAGTTCTTC	CASSYRQGSSSYNEQFF
-	TRBV7-2	few	TRBJ1-3	TGTGCCAGCACATTGGGAAACACCATATATTTT	CASTLGNTIYF
TRBD1	TRBV7-8	-	TRBJ2-5	TGTGCCAGCAGCCACAATCAGGGGGCCGGGGAGACCCAGTACTTC	CASSHNQGAGETQYF
-	TRBV6-1	-	TRBJ2-5	TGTGCCAGCAGTGACTACACCGGGGGGCTGGGGTTGGCCCAGTACTTC	CASSDYTGGLGLAQYF
TRBD1	TRBV7-2	-	TRBJ1-1	TGTGCCAGCAGAACGAACAGGGGAGATGACACTGAAGCTTTCTTT	CASRTNRGDDTEAFF
-	TRBV11-2	-	TRBJ2-3	TGTGCCAGCAGCCCCACGGGAGATACGCAGTATTTT	CASSPTGDTQYF
TRBD2	TRBV4-2	-	TRBJ2-5	TGTGCCAGCAGCCAAGAGGAGCGGGGGTTTGTGGAGACCCAGTACTTC	CASSQEERGFVETQYF
-	TRBV5-4	-	TRBJ2-5	TGTGCCAGCAGCTTAGGCCGGGAGAGGCAAGAGACCCAGTACTTC	CASSLGRERQETQYF
-	TRBV5-1	-	TRBJ2-1	TGCGCCAGCAGCCGGCGGGGCGGAAGCTCCTACAATGAGCAGTTCTTC	CASSRRGGSSYNEQFF
TRBD2	TRBV11-2	-	TRBJ2-7	TGTGCCAGCAGAATACCGGGACTAGCGGGGGTTGAGCAGTACTTC	CASRIPGLAGVEQYF
-	TRBV7-2	-	TRBJ2-7	TGTGCCAGCAGCGGGACGTTCGACGCCTACGAGCAGTACTTC	CASSGTFDAYEQYF
TRBD1	TRBV9	-	TRBJ2-1	TGTGCCAGCAGCCCCCCCGGGACAGGCGTCTACAATGAGCAGTTCTTC	CASSPPGTGVYNEQFF
-	TRBV11-2	-	TRBJ1-2	TGTGCCAGCAGCTTATCCAGGTCTGCTGGCTACACCTTC	CASSLSRSAGYTF